Following are 27 T cell receptor beta chains from one sample sequenced in a study of CD8+CD57+ T cells in acquired aplastic anemia. Genomic DNA, the template, was used for profiling of the TCR beta VDJ and CDR3. One entry per CDR3 protein, called by TCRdb with MiXCR from the reads. The table lists roughly 130,000 distinct CDR3 sequences, about half of them singletons. Sequencing was done on a sample of sorted CD4+, CD8+, or CD8+CD57+ T cells (not recorded which) from PBMCs. These receptors came from a human donor in good health, serving as a control.

This clonotype was seen repeatedly, ten times or more. V and J are TRBV2 and TRBJ2-3; 9 bases line up with TRBD2. With 8 bases clipped from V and 6 bases from J, the junction kept 12 bases outside the gene matches. The CDR3 is made up of 15 amino acids. The germline V gene encodes CDR1 SNHLY and CDR2 FYNNEI. CDR3 sequence reads: CASGRLAGIKDTQYF. DNA for the CDR3: TGTGCCAGCGGGAGGCTAGCGGGGATAAAGGATACGCAGTATTTT.

This rearrangement joins TRBV19 to TRBJ1-1; D is unresolved. V lost 4 bases and J lost 5, with 17 bases in between. Germline CDR1 is LNHDA and CDR2 is SQIVND (reference sequence). The CDR3 is 15 amino acids. CDR3: CASSTPQSVGTEAFF. The CDR3 DNA is TGTGCCAGTAGTACCCCCCAAAGTGTAGGAACTGAAGCTTTCTTT.

J is TRBJ2-7 and V is TRBV19, with a weak D call TRBD1 (6 bases). The germline CDR1 and CDR2 sequences are LNHDA and SQIVND (reference sequence). Trimming removed 3 bases at V and 5 bases at J, with 14 bases between. This CDR3 is built from 14 residues. The CDR3 nucleotides read TGTGCCAGTAGTATCAGTCAGGGGTTCAACGAGCAGTACTTC. This encodes CASSISQGFNEQYF.

The V gene is TRBV5-1, the J gene TRBJ1-1; D is unclear. This CDR3 region has 11 residues. CDR1 is SGHRS and CDR2 is YFSETQ in the germline V gene. V was trimmed by 6 bases and J by 4 bases, leaving 7 bases between them. DNA for the CDR3: TGCGCCAGCATGGTGGGCACTGAAGCTTTCTTT. Translating gives CASMVGTEAFF.

The sample holds many counts of this clonotype. The rearrangement joins TRBV7-9 to TRBJ1-2; D might be TRBD1 (5 bases). CDR1 is SEHNR and CDR2 is FQNEAQ in the germline V gene (reference sequence). There are 12 residues in the CDR3. Trimming took off 7 bases at V and 5 bases at J, with 11 bases between the two ends. DNA of the CDR3: TGTGCCAGCACGGGGGACCGGTATGGCTACACCTTC. Its translation is CASTGDRYGYTF.

This clonotype was seen only a few times. This chain joins TRBV24-1 and TRBJ2-7; TRBD1 matches at 8 bases. Germline loops: CDR1 KGHDR, CDR2 SFDVKD. CDR3 length: 16 amino acids. Trimming took 0 bases from V and 3 from J; bases not matched to a gene: 6. DNA of the CDR3: TGTGCCACCAGTGATTTGGGAGGACAGGGACGCTACGAGCAGTACTTC. The encoded protein is CATSDLGGQGRYEQYF.

V usage is TRBV2 and J usage is TRBJ2-3, with unresolved D. The CDR3 extends over 13 amino acids. V was clipped by 7 bases and J by 2 bases, with 10 bases between them. Germline-derived CDR1 and CDR2 are SNHLY and FYNNEI. CDR3 residues: CASNGYYTDTQYF. The CDR3 coding sequence is TGTGCCAGCAACGGGTACTACACAGATACGCAGTATTTT.

This clonotype was seen ten or more times. The chain combines TRBV20-1 with TRBJ2-1; 10 bases align to TRBD2. Germline V CDR1 and CDR2: DFQATT, SNEGSKA (reference sequence). The CDR3 is made up of 16 amino acids. The V gene end was trimmed by 4 bases and the J gene end by 6 bases; junction bases not matched to a gene: 12. Here the CDR3 reads CSAKTPQLAGTNEQFF. In DNA form, the CDR3 reads TGCAGTGCTAAAACCCCGCAACTAGCGGGGACCAATGAGCAGTTCTTC.

This chain joins TRBV10-1 and TRBJ2-3, with TRBD2 matching 10 bases. This CDR3 contains 15 residues. Germline V gene sequence: CDR1 WNHNN, CDR2 SYGVQD (reference sequence). The ends lost 9 bases at V and 6 bases at J; junction bases unmatched: 12. CDR3 DNA: TGCGCCAGTAGCCCGGCTAGCGGGGGAGGGGATACGCAGTATTTT. Translation gives CASSPASGGGDTQYF.

Notes on this clonotype: A much bigger clone sits one base away, suggesting this may be a read error. V and J are TRBV12-3 or TRBV12-4 and TRBJ1-2, with D possibly being TRBD1 (5 bases). The CDR3 totals 15 residues. V was shortened by 6 bases and J by 6 bases, with 20 bases between the two germline ends. CDR3 residues: CASSSPGQGGHGYTF. The CDR3 DNA sequence: TGTGCCAGCAGCTCCCCCGGGCAGGGAGGGCATGGCTACACCTTC.

The table lists this clonotype with a few counts. This chain joins TRBV19 and TRBJ1-2, with D unresolved. Germline-derived CDR1 and CDR2 are LNHDA and SQIVND (reference sequence). This CDR3 is 16 amino acids long. V was shortened by 0 bases and J by 8 bases, with 19 bases between the two germline ends. The CDR3 bases are TGTGCCAGTAGTATAGATCGAGGGTGGGGTCGTTTCGGCTACACCTTC. It encodes CASSIDRGWGRFGYTF.

Notes on this clonotype: A much larger clone lies one base from this, so it may be a read error. This rearrangement joins TRBV6-2 or TRBV6-3 to TRBJ1-5, with a tentative D call TRBD1 (5 bases). CDR3 length: 16 amino acids. Germline values: CDR1 MNHEY, CDR2 SVGEGT. V was trimmed by 7 bases and J by 2 bases, leaving 18 bases between them. The CDR3 spells CASTVQESRGNQPQHF. DNA for the CDR3: TGTGCCAGCACTGTCCAGGAGAGCAGGGGCAATCAGCCCCAGCATTTT.

The chain couples TRBV10-1 to TRBJ1-1; D gene uncertain. The length of the CDR3 is 14 residues. Trimming left V 10 bases short and J 5 bases short, with 20 bases between. Germline CDR1 WNHNN, CDR2 SYGVQD (reference sequence). The CDR3 spells CANHPGGIRTEAFF. Written as DNA, the CDR3 is TGCGCCAATCACCCCGGAGGGATAAGGACTGAAGCTTTCTTT.

This chain connects TRBV5-1 to TRBJ2-7, with D possibly being TRBD2 (5 bases). Germline-derived CDR1 and CDR2 are SGHRS and YFSETQ. With 4 bases removed from V and 7 bases from J, the gap between germline ends came to 9 bases. This CDR3 contains 11 residues. The CDR3 sequence: CASSTGLEQYF. Here the CDR3 DNA reads TGCGCCAGCAGCACCGGACTGGAGCAGTACTTC.

The rearrangement links TRBV12-3 or TRBV12-4 to TRBJ2-3; D may be TRBD2 (5 bases). V lost 5 bases to trimming and J lost 0 bases, with 15 bases between them. This CDR3 contains 16 residues. The CDR3 sequence: CASSTSTTYSTDTQYF. DNA of the CDR3: TGTGCCAGCAGTACCTCGACTACTTATAGCACAGATACGCAGTATTTT.

The rearrangement joins TRBV20-1 to TRBJ2-1, with D perhaps given as TRBD1 or TRBD2 (5 bases each). V was cut by 2 bases and J by 9 bases, with 14 bases left in between. The CDR3 extends over 13 amino acids. CDR1 and CDR2 from the germline V gene are DFQATT and SNEGSKA (reference sequence). Here the CDR3 reads CSARMVARGEQFF. CDR3 bases: TGCAGTGCTAGAATGGTAGCGAGGGGTGAGCAGTTCTTC.

This chain connects TRBV20-1 to TRBJ2-3; TRBD2 matches at 8 bases. The J segment lost 5 bases and the V segment lost 5 bases, leaving 6 bases of the junction unmatched. The CDR3 covers 13 residues. Looked up from germline, CDR1 is DFQATT and CDR2 is SNEGSKA (reference sequence). CDR3 loop: CSAQAGAGDTQYF. In DNA, the CDR3 is TGCAGTGCTCAAGCGGGGGCAGGAGATACGCAGTATTTT.

The chain links TRBV20-1 to TRBJ1-1, with D maybe TRBD1 (6 bases). Germline V lookup: CDR1 DFQATT, CDR2 SNEGSKA (reference sequence). The CDR3 runs to 14 residues. V was pared by 5 bases and J by 1 base, with 14 bases between. CDR3 residues: CSAPLTGTNTEAFF. DNA of the CDR3: TGCAGTGCTCCTCTAACAGGGACGAACACTGAAGCTTTCTTT.

V and J are TRBV9 and TRBJ2-3, with 7 bases identical to TRBD1. CDR1 SGDLS and CDR2 YYNGEE come from the germline V gene. The CDR3 has 16 amino acids. V lost 0 bases and J lost 2; bases outside the gene matches: 6. CDR3 amino acids: CASSVGPGQFTDTQYF. The CDR3 nucleotides are TGTGCCAGCAGCGTAGGCCCGGGACAGTTCACAGATACGCAGTATTTT.

This clonotype showed up many times. The V call is TRBV5-1, the J call TRBJ2-5; TRBD1 might be the D (7 bases). Germline loops: CDR1 SGHRS, CDR2 YFSETQ. The V end lost 1 base, the J end lost 4 bases, and 20 bases lay between the germline ends. CDR3 length: 17 residues. This chain's CDR3 is CASSLFGAGGRGETQYF. For the CDR3, the DNA is TGCGCCAGCAGCTTGTTTGGCGCAGGGGGGCGGGGAGAGACCCAGTACTTC.

The chain couples TRBV10-2 to TRBJ2-7; D gene unclear. V was trimmed by 4 bases and J by 4 bases, leaving 11 bases between them. This CDR3 has 13 residues. Germline V gene sequence: CDR1 WSHSY, CDR2 SAAADI. The CDR3 reads CASSAGTAYEQYF. CDR3 DNA: TGCGCCAGCAGTGCGGGTACAGCTTACGAGCAGTACTTC.

This clonotype was counted at least ten times. This chain connects TRBV6-1 to TRBJ1-2, with D possibly being TRBD1 (5 bases). The V gene lost 7 bases and the J gene lost 4 bases, with 10 bases spanning the gap. The length of the CDR3 is 12 residues. Germline CDR1 MNHNS, CDR2 SASEGT. In DNA form, the CDR3 reads TGTGCCAGCAATAGGGGAGGCTATGGCTACACCTTC. It is translated as CASNRGGYGYTF.

The V call is TRBV5-4, the J call TRBJ1-5, with TRBD1 as a possible D gene (6 bases). The germline V gene has CDR1 SGHNT and CDR2 YYREEE (reference sequence). V lost 4 bases and J 6 bases, leaving 26 bases between the germline ends. The CDR3 has 18 amino acids. CDR3 sequence: CASSLATGKRGLLQPQHF. In DNA form, the CDR3 reads TGTGCCAGCAGCCTGGCTACAGGGAAAAGGGGACTTCTTCAGCCCCAGCATTTT.

This clonotype has at least ten counts. The rearrangement uses TRBV29-1 and TRBJ1-2; 7 positions agree with TRBD1. This CDR3 is 12 amino acids long. With 6 bases clipped from V and 6 bases from J, the junction kept 7 bases outside the gene matches. The V gene's germline CDR1 is SQVTM and CDR2 ANQGSEA. The CDR3, as DNA: TGCAGCGTAGCCGGACAGGCGCATGGCTACACCTTC. Protein sequence: CSVAGQAHGYTF.

The rearrangement joins TRBV19 to TRBJ1-2; D is ambiguous. Trimming cost V 8 bases and J 6 bases, with 13 bases left between them. This CDR3 spans 12 amino acids. CDR1 LNHDA and CDR2 SQIVND come from the germline V gene (reference sequence). The CDR3 DNA sequence: TGTGCCAGTTATTGGACCCCTGATGGCTACACCTTC. It is translated as CASYWTPDGYTF.

This chain links TRBV7-9 with TRBJ1-2; no reliable D call. Trimming removed 3 bases at V and 7 bases at J, with 9 bases between. Germline values: CDR1 SEHNR, CDR2 FQNEAQ (reference sequence). The CDR3 consists of 12 residues. The CDR3 sequence: CASSFEGAGYTF. CDR3 bases: TGTGCCAGCAGCTTTGAAGGAGCTGGCTACACCTTC.

The sample holds a few counts of this clonotype. No conserved phenylalanine or tryptophan ends this CDR3, so it is likely a read error. The DNA is omitted, as the CDR3 cannot be located on it reliably, and the CDR3 follows TCRdb's listing. The CDR3 reads CSARTGERPR. The chain joins TRBV20-1 to TRBJ2-3; TRBD1, the table's D call, lacks a check against the DNA. The CDR3 has 10 amino acids, counting both end residues. Per germline, CDR1 DFQATT and CDR2 SNEGSKA (reference sequence).